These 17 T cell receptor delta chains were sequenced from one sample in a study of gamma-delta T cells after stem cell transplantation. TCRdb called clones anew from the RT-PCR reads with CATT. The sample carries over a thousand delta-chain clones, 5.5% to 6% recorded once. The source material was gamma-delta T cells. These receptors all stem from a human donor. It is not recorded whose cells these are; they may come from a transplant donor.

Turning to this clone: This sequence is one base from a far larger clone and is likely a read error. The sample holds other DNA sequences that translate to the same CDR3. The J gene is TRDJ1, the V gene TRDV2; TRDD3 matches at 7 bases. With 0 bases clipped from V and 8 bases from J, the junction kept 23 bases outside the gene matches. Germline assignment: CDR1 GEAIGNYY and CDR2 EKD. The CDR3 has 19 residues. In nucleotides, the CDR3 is TGTGCCTGTGACACCCTCGGGGCATTGGGGGACTCCCTCGCAGTAAAACTCATCTTT. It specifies CACDTLGALGDSLAVKLIF.

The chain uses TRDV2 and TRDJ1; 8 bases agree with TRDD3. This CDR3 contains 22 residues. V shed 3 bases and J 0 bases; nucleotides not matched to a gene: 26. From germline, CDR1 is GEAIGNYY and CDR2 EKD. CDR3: CACDPLPSHLSGGTGHTDKLIF. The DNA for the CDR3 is TGTGCCTGTGACCCCCTTCCCTCCCATTTATCTGGGGGAACGGGTCACACCGATAAACTCATCTTT.

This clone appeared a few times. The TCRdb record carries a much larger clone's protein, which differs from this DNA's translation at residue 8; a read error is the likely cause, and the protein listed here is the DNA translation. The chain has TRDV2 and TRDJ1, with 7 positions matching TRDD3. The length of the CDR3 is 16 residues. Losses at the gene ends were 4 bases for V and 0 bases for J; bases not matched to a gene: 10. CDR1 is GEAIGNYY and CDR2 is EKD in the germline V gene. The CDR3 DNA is TGTGCCTGTGATCTACTGGGGAACCTGTACACCGATAAACTCATCTTT. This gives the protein CACDLLGNLYTDKLIF.

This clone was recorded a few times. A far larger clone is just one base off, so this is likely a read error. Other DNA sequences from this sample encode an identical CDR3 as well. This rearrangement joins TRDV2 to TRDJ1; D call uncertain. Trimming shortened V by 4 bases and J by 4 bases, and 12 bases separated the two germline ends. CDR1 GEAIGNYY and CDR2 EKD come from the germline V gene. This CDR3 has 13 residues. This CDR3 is CACDTLSGDKLIF. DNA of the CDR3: TGTGCCTGTGATACCCTTTCCGGCGATAAACTCATCTTT.

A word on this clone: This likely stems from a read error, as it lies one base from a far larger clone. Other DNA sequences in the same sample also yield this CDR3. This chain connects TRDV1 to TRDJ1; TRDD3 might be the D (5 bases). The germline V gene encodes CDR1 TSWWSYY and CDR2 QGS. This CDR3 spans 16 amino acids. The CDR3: CALGERPPLYTDKLIF. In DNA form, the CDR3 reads TGTGCCCTTGGGGAACGCCCTCCGTTGTACACCGATAAACTCATCTTT.

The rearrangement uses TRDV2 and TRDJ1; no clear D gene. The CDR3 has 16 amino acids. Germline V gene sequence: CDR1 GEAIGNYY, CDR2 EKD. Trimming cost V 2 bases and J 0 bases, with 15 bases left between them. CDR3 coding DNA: TGTGCCTGTGACAGTCTACTTGGGACCTACACCGATAAACTCATCTTT. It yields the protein CACDSLLGTYTDKLIF.

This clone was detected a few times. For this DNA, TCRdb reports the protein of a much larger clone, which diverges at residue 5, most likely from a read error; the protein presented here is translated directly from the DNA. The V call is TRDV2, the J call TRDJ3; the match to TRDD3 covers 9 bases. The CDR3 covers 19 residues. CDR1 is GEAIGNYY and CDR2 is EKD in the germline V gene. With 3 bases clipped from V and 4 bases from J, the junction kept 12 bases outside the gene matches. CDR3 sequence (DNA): TGTGCCTGTGACTCCGTACTGGGGGACCCCTCTTGGGACACCCGACAGATGTTTTTC. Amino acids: CACDSVLGDPSWDTRQMFF.

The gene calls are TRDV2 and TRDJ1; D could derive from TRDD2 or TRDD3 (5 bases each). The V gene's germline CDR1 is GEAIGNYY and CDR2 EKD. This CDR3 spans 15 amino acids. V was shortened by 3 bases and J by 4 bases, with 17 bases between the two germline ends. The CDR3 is CACDQLPGEHDKLIF. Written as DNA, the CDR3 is TGTGCCTGTGACCAGCTTCCCGGGGAACACGATAAACTCATCTTT.

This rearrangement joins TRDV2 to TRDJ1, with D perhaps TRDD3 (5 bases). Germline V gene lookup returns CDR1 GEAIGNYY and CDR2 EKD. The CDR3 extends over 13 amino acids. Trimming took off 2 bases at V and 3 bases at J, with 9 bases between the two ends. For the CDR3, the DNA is TGTGCCTGTGACAAGATACAATCCGATAAACTCATCTTT. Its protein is CACDKIQSDKLIF.

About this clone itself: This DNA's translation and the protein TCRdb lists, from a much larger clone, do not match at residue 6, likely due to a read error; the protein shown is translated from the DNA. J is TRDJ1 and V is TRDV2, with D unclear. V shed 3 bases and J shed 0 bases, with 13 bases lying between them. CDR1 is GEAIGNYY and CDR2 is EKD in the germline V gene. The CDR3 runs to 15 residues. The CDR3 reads CACDLIGVYTDKLIF. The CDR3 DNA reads TGTGCCTGTGACCTGATTGGCGTGTACACCGATAAACTCATCTTT.

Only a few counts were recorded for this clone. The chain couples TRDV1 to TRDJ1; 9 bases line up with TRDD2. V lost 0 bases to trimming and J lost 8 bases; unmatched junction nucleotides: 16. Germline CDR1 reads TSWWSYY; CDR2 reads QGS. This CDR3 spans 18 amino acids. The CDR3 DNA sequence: TGTGCTCTTGGGGAACTCCTTCCTACACAGGAGATGACAGACAAACTCATCTTT. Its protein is CALGELLPTQEMTDKLIF.

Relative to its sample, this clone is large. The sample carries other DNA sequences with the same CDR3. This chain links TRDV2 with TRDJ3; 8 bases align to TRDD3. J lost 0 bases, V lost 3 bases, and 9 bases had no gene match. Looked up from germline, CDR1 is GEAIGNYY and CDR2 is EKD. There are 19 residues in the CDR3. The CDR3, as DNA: TGTGCCTGTGACCATACTGGGGGTCGTAGCTCCTGGGACACCCGACAGATGTTTTTC. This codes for CACDHTGGRSSWDTRQMFF.

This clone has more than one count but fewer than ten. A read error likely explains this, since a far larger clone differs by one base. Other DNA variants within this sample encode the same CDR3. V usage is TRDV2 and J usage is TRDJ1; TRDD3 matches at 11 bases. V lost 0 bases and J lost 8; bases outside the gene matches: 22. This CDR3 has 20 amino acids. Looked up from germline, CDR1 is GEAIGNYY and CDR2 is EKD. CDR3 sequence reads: CACDTVSYRSTGGYDDKLIF. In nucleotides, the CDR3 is TGTGCCTGTGACACCGTCTCCTACCGTTCTACTGGGGGATATGACGACAAACTCATCTTT.

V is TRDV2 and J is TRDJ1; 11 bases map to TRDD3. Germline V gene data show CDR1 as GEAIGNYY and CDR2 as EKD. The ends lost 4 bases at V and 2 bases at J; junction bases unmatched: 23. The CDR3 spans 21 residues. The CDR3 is CACEGLGGGYAFRVETDKLIF. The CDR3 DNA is TGTGCCTGTGAGGGCCTCGGTGGGGGATACGCATTCCGTGTAGAGACCGATAAACTCATCTTT.

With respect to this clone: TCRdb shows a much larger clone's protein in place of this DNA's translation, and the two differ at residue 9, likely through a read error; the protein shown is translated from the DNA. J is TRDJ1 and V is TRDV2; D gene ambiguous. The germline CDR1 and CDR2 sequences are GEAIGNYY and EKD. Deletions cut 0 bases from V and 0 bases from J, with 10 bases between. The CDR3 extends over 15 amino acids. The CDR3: CACDTVGEHTDKLIF. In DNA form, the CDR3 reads TGTGCCTGTGACACCGTGGGCGAGCACACCGATAAACTCATCTTT.

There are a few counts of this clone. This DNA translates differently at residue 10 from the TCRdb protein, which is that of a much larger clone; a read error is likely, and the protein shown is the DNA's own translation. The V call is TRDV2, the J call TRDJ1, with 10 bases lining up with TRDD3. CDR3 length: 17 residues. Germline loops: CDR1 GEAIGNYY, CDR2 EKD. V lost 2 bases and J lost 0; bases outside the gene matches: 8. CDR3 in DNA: TGTGCCTGTGACAAACTTACTGGGGGATCCTACACCGATAAACTCATCTTT. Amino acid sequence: CACDKLTGGSYTDKLIF.

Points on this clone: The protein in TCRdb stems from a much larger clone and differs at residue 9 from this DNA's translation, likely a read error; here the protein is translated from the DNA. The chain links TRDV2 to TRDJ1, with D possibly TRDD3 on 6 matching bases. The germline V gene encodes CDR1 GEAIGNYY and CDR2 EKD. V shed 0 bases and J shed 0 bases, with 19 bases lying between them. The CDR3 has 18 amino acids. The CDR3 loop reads CACDTVTGRYINTDKLIF. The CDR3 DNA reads TGTGCCTGTGACACCGTTACTGGGCGATACATAAACACCGATAAACTCATCTTT.